These 20 T cell receptor beta chains originate from one sample sequenced in a study of Graves' ophthalmopathy and Graves' hyperthyroidism. Scientists amplified the TCR beta CDR3 regions from RNA transcripts. Second-round multiplex PCR came after a first-round RT-PCR that employed HTBI primers. TCRdb recomputed calls from the multiplex PCR reads with MiXCR, one row per CDR3 protein. Found here are almost 400,000 distinct CDR3 sequences, around 20% of them singletons; the top ten hold roughly 1.5%. Sample: peripheral blood. These receptors came from a woman aged 18-29 years with Graves' ophthalmopathy.

This clonotype was picked up many times. This chain uses TRBV4-1 with TRBJ2-7; tentatively, D is TRBD2 (6 bases). Germline lookup yields CDR1 MGHRA and CDR2 YSYEKL. The germline V and J ends were trimmed by 2 bases and 3 bases, with 11 bases remaining between them. The CDR3 has 14 residues. CDR3 in DNA: TGCGCCAGCAGCCAACCGACTAGTGGCTACGAGCAGTACTTC. Protein sequence: CASSQPTSGYEQYF.

This clonotype has ten or more counts. This rearrangement joins TRBV10-3 to TRBJ1-5; TRBD1 is a possible D gene (5 bases). Germline CDR1 ENHRY, CDR2 SYGVKD. V was pared by 5 bases and J by 3 bases, with 14 bases between. The length of the CDR3 is 15 residues. As DNA, the CDR3 is TGTGCCATCAGTCCGACGTCGGGACCCAATCAGCCCCAGCATTTT. It codes for CAISPTSGPNQPQHF.

This clonotype has a count of ten or more. The chain couples TRBV12-3 or TRBV12-4 to TRBJ1-3; possible D gene TRBD1, 5 bases. The CDR3 covers 16 residues. V lost 5 bases and J 4 bases, leaving 18 bases between the germline ends. The CDR3 region is CASSRTGLKSGNTIYF. The CDR3 nucleotides read TGTGCCAGCAGTCGGACGGGACTAAAGTCGGGAAACACCATATATTTT.

This clonotype was detected many times. This rearrangement joins TRBV6-2 or TRBV6-3 to TRBJ2-3, with 11 nucleotides matching TRBD2. V gave up 0 bases and J gave up 0 bases; unmatched junction bases: 2. This CDR3 is built from 17 residues. Germline CDR1 reads MNHEY; CDR2 reads SVGEGT. CDR3 coding DNA: TGTGCCAGCAGTTACTCACTAGCGGGGGCTAGCACAGATACGCAGTATTTT. This gives the protein CASSYSLAGASTDTQYF.

This clonotype was recorded at least ten times. The chain has TRBV28 and TRBJ1-5; D is unclear. Germline CDR1 reads MDHEN; CDR2 reads SYDVKM. Between the trimmed V and J ends, which lost 11 bases and 3 bases, there was a span of 17 bases. CDR3 size: 14 residues. This chain's CDR3 is CAGIQSRPNQPQHF. The CDR3 bases are TGTGCCGGCATTCAGTCCAGACCCAATCAGCCCCAGCATTTT.

The chain uses TRBV2 and TRBJ1-1; no firm D call. The ends were cut back, 7 bases at V and 5 bases at J, with 20 bases in the middle. CDR1 and CDR2 (germline): SNHLY, FYNNEI. The CDR3 sequence is 15 residues long. CDR3 sequence (DNA): TGTGCCAGCAAGGAGGGAACTCCGGAAGAGACTGAAGCTTTCTTT. Translated: CASKEGTPEETEAFF.

This clonotype was counted ten times or more. CDR3 loop: CASRKIQGGREAFF. The CDR3 DNA reads as TGTGCCAGCAGAAAAATACAGGGGGGTAGGGAAGCTTTCTTT. The V and J genes are TRBV28 and TRBJ1-1; 8 nucleotides agree with TRBD1. V trimming: 6 bases; J trimming: 8 bases; junction bases outside the gene matches: 11. CDR1 MDHEN and CDR2 SYDVKM come from the germline V gene. The CDR3 totals 14 residues.

V usage is TRBV7-9 and J usage is TRBJ1-1; no firm D call. V was clipped by 1 base and J by 0 bases, with 9 bases between them. CDR3 size: 15 residues. CDR1 and CDR2 from the germline V gene are SEHNR and FQNEAQ (reference sequence). CDR3: CASSLDMLMNTEAFF. CDR3 bases: TGTGCCAGCAGCTTAGACATGCTGATGAACACTGAAGCTTTCTTT.

This clonotype showed up many times. The gene calls are TRBV2 and TRBJ2-4; 7 nucleotides line up with TRBD1. Germline CDR1 is SNHLY and CDR2 is FYNNEI. The CDR3 sequence is 16 residues long. Trimming took 8 bases from V and 1 from J; bases not matched to a gene: 11. Here the CDR3 DNA reads TGTGCCAGCTCGAAGACCCGGGACAGTGCCAAAAACATTCAGTACTTC. Translated: CASSKTRDSAKNIQYF.

This clonotype was seen many times. The chain recombines TRBV19 with TRBJ1-1; D gene uncertain. The V gene lost 2 bases and the J gene lost 5 bases, with 6 bases spanning the gap. Germline CDR1 is LNHDA and CDR2 is SQIVND (reference sequence). The CDR3 spans 12 residues. The CDR3 sequence is CASSILGTEAFF. CDR3 in DNA: TGTGCCAGTAGTATACTCGGGACTGAAGCTTTCTTT.

This clonotype came up many times. The CDR3 sequence is CASSLTVFYEQYF. The CDR3 nucleotides read TGTGCCAGCAGCTTAACTGTCTTCTACGAGCAGTACTTC. The V gene is TRBV7-2, the J gene TRBJ2-7; no reliable D call. The CDR3 contains 13 residues. Between the trimmed V and J ends, which lost 2 bases and 3 bases, there was a span of 8 bases. Germline values: CDR1 SGHTA, CDR2 FQGNSA.

This clonotype was seen more than once but under ten times. The V call is TRBV7-3, the J call TRBJ2-2; 11 bases are shared with TRBD2. Per germline, CDR1 SGHTA and CDR2 FQGTGA. V lost 4 bases and J lost 0; bases outside the gene matches: 7. CDR3 length: 18 residues. This chain's CDR3 is CASSSTSGGAANTGELFF. As DNA, the CDR3 is TGTGCCAGCAGCTCAACTAGCGGGGGAGCCGCGAACACCGGGGAGCTGTTTTTT.

This clonotype was counted many times. The gene calls are TRBV7-9 and TRBJ2-2; D remains unclear. Trimming cost V 3 bases and J 10 bases, with 12 bases left between them. This CDR3 is 13 amino acids long. The germline gives CDR1 SEHNR, CDR2 FQNEAQ (reference sequence). Written as DNA, the CDR3 is TGTGCCAGCAGCTTTGAATGGCGTGAGGAGCTGTTTTTT. This codes for CASSFEWREELFF.

The rearrangement uses TRBV27 and TRBJ1-6; D is uncertain. V lost 6 bases and J 6 bases, leaving 9 bases between the germline ends. The germline V gene has CDR1 MNHEY and CDR2 SMNVEV (reference sequence). The CDR3 length is 13 residues. CDR3 nucleotide sequence: TGTGCCAGCAGCCTGACCTCTAATTCACCCCTCCACTTT. Translated, it gives CASSLTSNSPLHF.

The CDR3 loop is CASSELDIQYF. CDR3 nucleotide sequence: TGTGCCAGCAGTGAGCTAGACATTCAGTACTTC. The V gene is TRBV6-1, the J gene TRBJ2-4; D unclear. Trimming shortened V by 3 bases and J by 8 bases, and 5 bases separated the two germline ends. Per germline, CDR1 MNHNS and CDR2 SASEGT. This CDR3 region has 11 residues.

The sample holds many counts of this clonotype. This rearrangement joins TRBV6-5 to TRBJ1-3; tentative D call: TRBD1 (5 bases). The CDR3 has 16 amino acids. Trimming cost V 6 bases and J 0 bases, with 15 bases left between them. Looked up from germline, CDR1 is MNHEY and CDR2 is SVGAGI. CDR3 sequence: CASRQTELPSGNTIYF. CDR3 in DNA: TGTGCCAGCAGGCAGACAGAGCTTCCCTCTGGAAACACCATATATTTT.

There are many counts of this clonotype. This chain links TRBV6-4 with TRBJ1-5; the match to TRBD1 covers 7 bases. Germline CDR1 and CDR2: MRHNA and SNTAGT. The CDR3 has 18 residues. J was trimmed by 2 bases and V by 5 bases; bases with no gene match: 15. In DNA form, the CDR3 reads TGTGCCAGCAGTCGACGACAGGGTGGAAGTTTTGGCAATCAGCCCCAGCATTTT. Residues: CASSRRQGGSFGNQPQHF.

This clonotype has a handful of counts. This chain uses TRBV6-2 or TRBV6-3 with TRBJ2-7; 13 bases are a match to TRBD2. V dropped 4 bases and J dropped 5; count of bases not matched to a gene: 8. CDR1 is MNHEY and CDR2 is SVGEGT in the germline V gene. The CDR3 length is 16 residues. For the CDR3, the DNA is TGTGCCAGCAGTTCCAGGACTAGCGGGAGTTCACACGAGCAGTACTTC. It is translated as CASSSRTSGSSHEQYF.

At least ten counts were recorded for this clonotype. The chain recombines TRBV19 with TRBJ2-2, with D possibly being TRBD1 or TRBD2 (5 bases each). The CDR3 consists of 16 residues. CDR1 and CDR2 from the germline V gene are LNHDA and SQIVND (reference sequence). V shed 1 base and J shed 0 bases, with 9 bases lying between them. CDR3 amino acids: CASSIVRGPNTGELFF. As DNA, the CDR3 is TGTGCCAGTAGTATAGTGAGGGGCCCGAACACCGGGGAGCTGTTTTTT.

In its sample, this clonotype was seen many times. The chain combines TRBV30 with TRBJ1-2; D remains unclear. Trimming took 0 bases from V and 8 from J, leaving 7 bases between them. Per germline, CDR1 GTSNPN and CDR2 SVGIG (reference sequence). This CDR3 spans 11 amino acids. In DNA form, the CDR3 reads TGTGCCTGGAGTGTACAAGGAGGCTACACCTTC. Protein: CAWSVQGGYTF.